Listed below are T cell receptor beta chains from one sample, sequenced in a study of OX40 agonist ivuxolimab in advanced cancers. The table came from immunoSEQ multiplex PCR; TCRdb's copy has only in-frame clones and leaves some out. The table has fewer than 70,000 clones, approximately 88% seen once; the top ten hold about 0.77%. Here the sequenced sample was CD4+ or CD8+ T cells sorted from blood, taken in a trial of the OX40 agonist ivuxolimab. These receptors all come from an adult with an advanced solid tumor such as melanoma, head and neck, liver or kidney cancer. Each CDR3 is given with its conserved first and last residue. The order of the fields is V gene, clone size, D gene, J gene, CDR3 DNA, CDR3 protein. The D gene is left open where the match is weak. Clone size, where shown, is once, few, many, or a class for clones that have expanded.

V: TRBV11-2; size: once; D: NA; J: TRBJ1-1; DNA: TGTGCCAGCAGCCCATACCCGACAAGGATGAACACTGAAGCTTTCTTT; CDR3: CASSPYPTRMNTEAFF
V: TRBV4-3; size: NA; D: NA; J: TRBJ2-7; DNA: TGCGCCAGCAGCCAAGTTTACGGGGCTTCCTACGAGCAGTACTTC; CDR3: CASSQVYGASYEQYF
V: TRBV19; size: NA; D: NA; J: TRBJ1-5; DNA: TGTGCCAGTAGTATTATGGGAAGACAGTTTAATCAGCCCCAGCATTTT; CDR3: CASSIMGRQFNQPQHF
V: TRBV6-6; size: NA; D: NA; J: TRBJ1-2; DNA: TGTGCCAGCAGTTACGGGACCCAGGATGGCTACACCTTC; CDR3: CASSYGTQDGYTF
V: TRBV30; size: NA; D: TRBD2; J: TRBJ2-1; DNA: TGTGCCTGGAGCCTCCTAGGACTAGCGAGAGACAATGAGCAGTTCTTC; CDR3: CAWSLLGLARDNEQFF
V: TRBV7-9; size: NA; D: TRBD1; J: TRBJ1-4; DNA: TGTGCCAGCAGCTTTGGGACAGTCGAAAAACTGTTTTTT; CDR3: CASSFGTVEKLFF
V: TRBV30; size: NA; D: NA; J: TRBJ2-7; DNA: TGTGCCTGGAGTATAGGAGGGGGACAGAGAGCCTACGAGCAGTACTTC; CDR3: CAWSIGGGQRAYEQYF
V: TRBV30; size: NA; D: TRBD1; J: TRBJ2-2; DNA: TGTGCCTGGGAGAGGGGACAGGGAATGATCGGGGAGCTGTTTTTT; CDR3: CAWERGQGMIGELFF
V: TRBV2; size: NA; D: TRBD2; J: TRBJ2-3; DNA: TGTGCCAGCAGTCTAGCGGGAGCCCGGACCACAGATACGCAGTATTTT; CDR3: CASSLAGARTTDTQYF
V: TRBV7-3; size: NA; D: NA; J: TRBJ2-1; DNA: TGTGCCAGCAGCCTAGGACCCGCCAGGGAGCAGTTCTTC; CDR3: CASSLGPAREQFF
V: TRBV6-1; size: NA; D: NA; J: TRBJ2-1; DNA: TGTGCCAGCAGTGAATACTACTCGGTTGAGCAGTTCTTC; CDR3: CASSEYYSVEQFF
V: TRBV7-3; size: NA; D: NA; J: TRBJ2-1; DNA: TGTGCCAGCAGCCCGAGACCCGGCGGGGAGCAGTTCTTC; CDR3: CASSPRPGGEQFF
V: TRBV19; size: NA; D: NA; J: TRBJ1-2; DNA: TGTGCCAGTAGTATATCCCCCTCATCTGAGGCTGGCTACACCTTC; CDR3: CASSISPSSEAGYTF
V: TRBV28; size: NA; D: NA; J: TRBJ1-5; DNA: TGTGCCAGCAGTCCAAGCGCCACAGGGAAGGTCAATCAGCCCCAGCATTTT; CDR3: CASSPSATGKVNQPQHF
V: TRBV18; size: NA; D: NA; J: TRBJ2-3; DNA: TGTGCCAGCTCAGGTACAGTGGGCCGCACAGATACGCAGTATTTT; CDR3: CASSGTVGRTDTQYF